A selection of T cell receptor beta chains follows, all from one sample in a study of T cells in localized non-small cell lung cancer. Repertoires were generated with immunoSEQ multiplex PCR, while TCRdb's copy carries only in-frame clones and drops some. This table holds 90,000 or so clones, about nine tenths found once. Specimen: peripheral blood, collected before any cancer treatment. The receptors were sampled from a man between 40 and 69 years old with stage I squamous cell lung carcinoma. CDR3s include the opening cysteine and the closing phenylalanine or tryptophan. D genes are given only for firm matches. Clone sizes are given selectively: once, few, many, or a class where the clone is expanded.

TRBJ2-1	TRBV6-6	.	.	TGTGCCAGCAGTTACTCGAGAAGGGATGAGCAGTTCTTC	CASSYSRRDEQFF
TRBJ2-1	TRBV4-1	.	.	TGCGCCAGCAGCCAAGAGGAGGCGGGCAATGAGCAGTTCTTC	CASSQEEAGNEQFF
TRBJ2-5	TRBV11-3	TRBD2	few	TGTGCCAGCAGCTTGGCGGGGGGCCGGATTCAGTACTTC	CASSLAGGRIQYF
TRBJ1-2	TRBV5-1	TRBD1	few	TGCGCCAGCAGCTCGACGGACAGGGACTATGGCTACACCTTC	CASSSTDRDYGYTF
TRBJ1-2	TRBV18	.	.	TGTGCCAGCTCACCACCCCCAGCGATTAACTATGGCTACACCTTC	CASSPPPAINYGYTF
TRBJ1-4	TRBV6-5	.	once	TGTGCCAGCACCCGGGGAGGGGTAGAAAAACTGTTTTTT	CASTRGGVEKLFF
TRBJ2-3	TRBV28	.	.	TGTGCCAGCAGTTTATTGGCCGATACGCAGTATTTT	CASSLLADTQYF
TRBJ2-5	TRBV5-1	.	.	TGCGCCAGCAGCTTGGCATGGCAGCAAGAGACCCAGTACTTC	CASSLAWQQETQYF
TRBJ2-7	TRBV10-3	.	.	TGTGCCATCAGTGAGTCGTCGTCAGAAACCTACGAGCAGTACTTC	CAISESSSETYEQYF
TRBJ2-2	TRBV30	.	.	TGTGCCTCCCCAAAGGAGACCGGGGAGCTGTTTTTT	CASPKETGELFF
TRBJ1-2	TRBV5-1	.	.	TGCGCCAGCAGCTTGCGGCGGAACTATGGCTACACCTTC	CASSLRRNYGYTF
TRBJ1-2	TRBV7-9	TRBD1	.	TGTGCCAGCAGCTTACAGGGGGGAAGTAACTATGGCTACACCTTC	CASSLQGGSNYGYTF
TRBJ1-3	TRBV5-1	.	.	TGCGCCAGCAGCCCCGGGTTGAGTACGGCTGGAAACACCATATATTTT	CASSPGLSTAGNTIYF
TRBJ2-5	TRBV11-3	TRBD2	.	TGTGCCAGCAGCTTGGGATCATCGGGGGGGCAAGAGACCCAGTACTTC	CASSLGSSGGQETQYF
TRBJ2-5	TRBV19	TRBD1	.	TGTGCCAGTAGTATAAAGGGGACAGGGAGGGAGGAGACCCAGTACTTC	CASSIKGTGREETQYF
TRBJ1-5	TRBV5-1	.	.	TGCGCCAGCAGCTTGGGGGGTATCAATCAGCCCCAGCATTTT	CASSLGGINQPQHF
TRBJ2-3	TRBV6-1	.	.	TGTGCCAGCAGTGAACGGAGTGGGAACACAGATACGCAGTATTTT	CASSERSGNTDTQYF
TRBJ1-2	TRBV5-1	.	.	TGCGCCAGCAGCCCTGCCCCTTTAACAGGACCTAACTATGGCTACACCTTC	CASSPAPLTGPNYGYTF
TRBJ2-1	TRBV25-1	TRBD1	.	TGTGCCAGCAGCCTAGGACAGGGGGCATATGATGAGCAGTTCTTC	CASSLGQGAYDEQFF
TRBJ1-1	TRBV2	.	.	TGTGCCAGCAGTGTGAATGGGATGAACACTGAAGCTTTCTTT	CASSVNGMNTEAFF
TRBJ1-1	TRBV19	.	.	TGTGCCAGTAGTACCTACAGGGACTTGAACACTGAAGCTTTCTTT	CASSTYRDLNTEAFF
TRBJ2-1	TRBV5-1	TRBD2	.	TGCGCCAGCAGCTGGGGACTAGCTTATGAGCAGTTCTTC	CASSWGLAYEQFF
TRBJ2-2	TRBV18	TRBD1	.	TGTGCCAGCTCGCGAGACCCGACAGGGCCCACCGGGGAGCTGTTTTTT	CASSRDPTGPTGELFF
TRBJ1-3	TRBV27	.	.	TGTGCCAGCGCGCTTTACTCTGGAAACACCATATATTTT	CASALYSGNTIYF
TRBJ2-7	TRBV2	TRBD1	.	TGTGCCAGCAAAACAGGGGGTCGGTCCTACGAGCAGTACTTC	CASKTGGRSYEQYF